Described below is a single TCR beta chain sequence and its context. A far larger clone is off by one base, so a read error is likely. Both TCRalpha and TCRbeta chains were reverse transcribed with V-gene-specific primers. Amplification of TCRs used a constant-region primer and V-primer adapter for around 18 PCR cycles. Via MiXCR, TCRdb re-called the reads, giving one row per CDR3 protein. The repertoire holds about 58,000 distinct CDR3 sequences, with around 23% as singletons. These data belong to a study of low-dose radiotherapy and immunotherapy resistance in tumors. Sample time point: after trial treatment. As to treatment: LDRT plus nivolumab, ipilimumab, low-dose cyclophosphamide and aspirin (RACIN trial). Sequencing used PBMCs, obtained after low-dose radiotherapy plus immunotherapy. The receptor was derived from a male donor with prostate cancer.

CDR3 sequence reads: CASSLAGGHEQYF. The CDR3 region has the DNA TGTGCCAGCAGCTTAGCGGGTGGGCATGAGCAGTACTTC. The chain links TRBV7-2 to TRBJ2-7; no definite D call. This CDR3 spans 13 amino acids. Germline V gives CDR1 SGHTA, CDR2 FQGNSA. The V and J ends lost 0 bases and 7 bases respectively, with 10 bases between them.